One sample yielded the 2 T cell receptor beta chains listed below, sequenced in a study of OX40 agonist ivuxolimab in advanced cancers. Method: immunoSEQ multiplex PCR; TCRdb's copy keeps in-frame clones and lacks some. This table holds around 100,000 clones, almost 90% found once. The input for sequencing was CD4+ or CD8+ T cells sorted from blood, taken in a trial of the OX40 agonist ivuxolimab. The receptors originated from an adult with an advanced solid tumor such as melanoma, head and neck, liver or kidney cancer.

The rearrangement joins TRBV21-1 to TRBJ2-5; whether TRBD1, the table's D call, matches the DNA was not checked. Matching the DNA end better, TRBJ2-7 makes the J call doubtful. TRBV21-1 is shown as a pseudogene. The CDR3 has 14 amino acids. CDR3 in amino acids: CASSEGQVSYEQYF. The CDR3 DNA reads as TGTGCCAGCAGCGAGGGACAGGTCTCCTACGAGCAGTACTTC.

This chain connects TRBV19 to TRBJ2-1, with 11 bases lining up with TRBD2. From germline, CDR1 is LNHDA and CDR2 SQIVND (reference sequence). Trimming removed 6 bases from V and 1 base from J; junction bases left unmatched: 8. The CDR3 runs 17 residues. CDR3 bases: TGTGCCAGTAGCGTGGCTAGCGGGGGGAGGTCCTACAATGAGCAGTTCTTC. This gives the protein CASSVASGGRSYNEQFF.